A single sample gave rise to the 23 T cell receptor beta chains below, sequenced in a study of T cell repertoires in cytomegalovirus infection. TCRdb re-called the reads with MiXCR, one entry per CDR3 protein. The repertoire holds approximately 100,000 distinct CDR3 sequences, with about 40% as singletons. No antigen is known for these receptors. The starting material was CD8+ T cells from cultured PBMCs, obtained from culture after CMV antigen stimulation. Receptor source: a human donor in good health (CMV status not recorded). Some clones in this sample may be carry-over from other donors' samples.

This clonotype came up a few times. The V gene is TRBV7-9, the J gene TRBJ2-3; the D is unclear. CDR1 SEHNR and CDR2 FQNEAQ come from the germline V gene (reference sequence). Trimming took 5 bases from V and 4 from J, leaving 13 bases between them. The CDR3 spans 14 residues. DNA of the CDR3: TGTGCCAGCAGCCCGGCTCCAGACCCAGATACGCAGTATTTT. The encoded protein is CASSPAPDPDTQYF.

The chain joins TRBV6-5 to TRBJ2-5, with a tentative D call TRBD2 (6 bases). Deletions cut 0 bases from V and 5 bases from J, with 16 bases between. Germline V CDR1 and CDR2: MNHEY, SVGAGI. The CDR3 totals 16 residues. The CDR3 DNA sequence: TGTGCCAGCAGTTACTCGCTACAGGCGGGGTGGGAGACCCAGTACTTC. Encoded protein: CASSYSLQAGWETQYF.

The rearrangement joins TRBV12-3 or TRBV12-4 to TRBJ2-5; D unresolved. V was shortened by 0 bases and J by 2 bases, with 4 bases between the two germline ends. The CDR3 is 13 residues long. The CDR3 here is CASSLANQETQYF. For the CDR3, the DNA is TGTGCCAGCAGTTTAGCTAATCAAGAGACCCAGTACTTC.

This rearrangement joins TRBV19 to TRBJ2-3; the D is unclear. This CDR3 comprises 13 residues. The germline V and J ends were trimmed by 5 bases and 4 bases, with 10 bases remaining between them. Germline values: CDR1 LNHDA, CDR2 SQIVND (reference sequence). The CDR3 DNA sequence: TGTGCCAGTAGTGCCTCATCGGCAGATACGCAGTATTTT. It is translated as CASSASSADTQYF.

This clonotype was detected a few times. CDR3 DNA: TGTGCCAGTAGTCATTTAGCGGTGAACTCCTACAATGAGCAGTTCTTC. Translating gives CASSHLAVNSYNEQFF. The gene calls are TRBV19 and TRBJ2-1; D is perhaps TRBD2 (6 bases). The CDR3 is made up of 16 amino acids. Germline V lookup: CDR1 LNHDA, CDR2 SQIVND (reference sequence). With 5 bases removed from V and 0 bases from J, the gap between germline ends came to 14 bases.

The chain recombines TRBV7-2 with TRBJ2-7; the D is unclear. The V gene lost 2 bases and the J gene lost 0 bases, with 8 bases spanning the gap. Germline CDR1 reads SGHTA; CDR2 reads FQGNSA. The CDR3 covers 14 residues. The CDR3 DNA follows: TGTGCCAGCAGCTTACACTGGACCTCCTACGAGCAGTACTTC. Protein product: CASSLHWTSYEQYF.

In this sample, this clonotype turned up a few times. The chain couples TRBV18 to TRBJ1-1; no clear D gene. V was trimmed by 2 bases and J by 3 bases, leaving 16 bases between them. Germline assignment: CDR1 KGHSH and CDR2 LQKENI. CDR3 length: 16 amino acids. This CDR3 reads CASSPVRDLRDTEAFF. The DNA for the CDR3 is TGTGCCAGCTCACCAGTCCGAGATTTGCGGGACACTGAAGCTTTCTTT. Using reference TRBV18 and TRBJ1-1 for the parts outside the CDR3, the full variable domain is NAGVMQNPRHLVRRRGQEARLRCSPMKGHSHVYWYRQLPEEGLKFMVYLQKENIIDESGMPKERFSAEFPKEGPSILRIQQVVRGDSAAYFCASSPVRDLRDTEAFFGQGTRLTVV.

This clonotype was seen a handful of times. The rearrangement uses TRBV23-1 and TRBJ1-2, with a possible D match to TRBD1 (5 bases). TRBV23-1 is reported as an ORF; its role is uncertain. V lost 0 bases and J lost 3, with 14 bases in between. The CDR3 has 16 residues. The CDR3 DNA follows: TGCGCCAGCAGTCAATCCACCAGGACACGGGACTATGGCTACACCTTC. This sequence encodes CASSQSTRTRDYGYTF.

This chain connects TRBV10-3 to TRBJ2-3, with a weak D call TRBD2 (6 bases). V gave up 0 bases and J gave up 2 bases, with 15 bases separating them. The CDR3 sequence is 17 residues long. Germline CDR1 is ENHRY and CDR2 is SYGVKD. The CDR3 nucleotides read TGTGCCATCAGTGAGTCGACCATCGGGGGTACCACAGATACGCAGTATTTT. Amino acid sequence: CAISESTIGGTTDTQYF.

The CDR3 DNA follows: TGTGCCAGCAGTTTCCCCTCTCAGAGGGAGGACAATCAGCCCCAGCATTTT. Its translation: CASSFPSQREDNQPQHF. The V gene is TRBV27, the J gene TRBJ1-5, with D hard to call. From germline, CDR1 is MNHEY and CDR2 SMNVEV (reference sequence). The CDR3 sequence is 17 residues long. Trimming shortened V by 3 bases and J by 3 bases, and 18 bases separated the two germline ends.

The chain carries TRBV12-3 or TRBV12-4 and TRBJ1-2, with D perhaps matching TRBD1 (6 bases). Trimming took 4 bases from V and 2 from J, leaving 17 bases between them. The length of the CDR3 is 16 residues. This CDR3 is CASSSDRTELNYGYTF. CDR3 DNA sequence: TGTGCCAGCAGTTCCGACCGGACAGAATTAAACTATGGCTACACCTTC.

In this sample, this clonotype turned up many times. The J gene is TRBJ2-7, the V gene TRBV2, with 8 bases lining up with TRBD1. Germline V gene sequence: CDR1 SNHLY, CDR2 FYNNEI. V dropped 6 bases and J dropped 2; count of bases not matched to a gene: 6. There are 14 residues in the CDR3. The CDR3 sequence is CASSAGTGPYEQYF. In DNA, the CDR3 is TGTGCCAGCAGCGCCGGGACAGGCCCCTACGAGCAGTACTTC.

This chain uses TRBV28 with TRBJ1-5; D unclear. This CDR3 contains 14 residues. Trimming stripped 2 bases from V and 0 bases from J, with 5 bases between. Germline CDR1 MDHEN, CDR2 SYDVKM. The CDR3 bases are TGTGCCAGCAGTTTAAGGGTTAGCAATCAGCCCCAGCATTTT. It translates to CASSLRVSNQPQHF.

CDR3 bases: TGTGCCAGCAGTGAGTTAGCGGGGACCGGGGAGCTGTTTTTT. Protein product: CASSELAGTGELFF. The chain has TRBV27 and TRBJ2-2; 8 bases map to TRBD2. With V trimmed by 5 bases and J by 5 bases, 4 bases remained unmatched. CDR1 is MNHEY, CDR2 SMNVEV, per germline (reference sequence). The CDR3 spans 14 residues.

The chain is built from TRBV7-9 and TRBJ2-3, with D tentatively TRBD2 (6 bases). The CDR3 covers 16 residues. Germline V gives CDR1 SEHNR, CDR2 FQNEAQ (reference sequence). The ends were cut back, 5 bases at V and 4 bases at J, with 19 bases in the middle. The CDR3 coding sequence is TGTGCCAGCAGCGCCCCCGGGGACTCGAGCGCAGATACGCAGTATTTT. This gives the protein CASSAPGDSSADTQYF.

This chain links TRBV5-4 with TRBJ2-5; D is uncertain. V was shortened by 0 bases and J by 1 base, with 10 bases between the two germline ends. The CDR3 totals 15 residues. Germline lookup yields CDR1 SGHNT and CDR2 YYREEE (reference sequence). The CDR3 bases are TGTGCCAGCAGCTTGGGTGCGTCACGCCAAGAGACCCAGTACTTC. Protein: CASSLGASRQETQYF.

This clonotype was seen more than once but under ten times. This chain links TRBV7-9 with TRBJ1-2, with 7 nucleotides matching TRBD1. After removal of 5 bases from V and 2 bases from J, the junction contained 17 bases not matched to a gene. Germline V gives CDR1 SEHNR, CDR2 FQNEAQ (reference sequence). CDR3 size: 18 residues. The DNA of the CDR3 is TGTGCCAGCAGCCCTTACGGCGGGACAGACCTTACGAACTATGGCTACACCTTC. It yields the protein CASSPYGGTDLTNYGYTF.

There are a few counts of this clonotype. The gene calls are TRBV7-8 and TRBJ2-3; no clear D gene. CDR1 and CDR2 (germline): SGHVS, FQNEAQ. The CDR3 covers 13 residues. CDR3 protein: CAARSLSTDTQYF. The CDR3 DNA sequence: TGTGCTGCACGGTCCCTGAGCACAGATACGCAGTATTTT.

The chain links TRBV11-3 to TRBJ2-1; possible D gene TRBD2, 7 bases. The CDR3 runs 14 residues. The germline V and J ends were trimmed by 5 bases and 5 bases, with 13 bases remaining between them. CDR1 and CDR2 (germline): SGHNT, YENEEA. The CDR3 protein is CASSPGGQNNEQFF. The CDR3 DNA reads TGTGCCAGCAGCCCGGGGGGCCAAAACAATGAGCAGTTCTTC.

This rearrangement joins TRBV7-6 to TRBJ2-1; 7 nucleotides line up with TRBD1. Trimming took 5 bases from V and 1 from J; bases not matched to a gene: 8. This CDR3 spans 16 amino acids. Germline V gene sequence: CDR1 SGHVS, CDR2 FNYEAQ. The CDR3 DNA sequence: TGTGCCAGCAGCCCCCGGACAGGCAATTCCTACAATGAGCAGTTCTTC. Its translation is CASSPRTGNSYNEQFF.

The chain employs TRBV7-2 and TRBJ2-5, with 8 positions matching TRBD2. This CDR3 is 17 amino acids long. Trimming took 4 bases from V and 7 from J; bases not matched to a gene: 17. Looked up from germline, CDR1 is SGHTA and CDR2 is FQGNSA. Here the CDR3 DNA reads TGTGCCAGCAGCTGGGAGCGGGGCGGGGGGAACTCCGGGACCCAGTACTTC. It yields the protein CASSWERGGGNSGTQYF.

This clonotype appeared once. The chain carries TRBV5-6 and TRBJ2-1, with D possibly called TRBD1 or TRBD2 (5 bases each). Germline CDR1 reads SGHDT; CDR2 reads YYEEEE. The CDR3 totals 14 residues. V shed 4 bases and J shed 2 bases, with 10 bases lying between them. CDR3 coding DNA: TGTGCCAGCAGCACCGGGACCACCTACAATGAGCAGTTCTTC. It translates to CASSTGTTYNEQFF.

CDR3 sequence reads: CASSLSTGIAYNEQFF. The CDR3 DNA reads as TGTGCCAGCAGTTTATCGACGGGGATCGCCTACAATGAGCAGTTCTTC. The J gene is TRBJ2-1, the V gene TRBV27; TRBD2 might be the D (5 bases). The CDR3 has 16 amino acids. V was trimmed by 0 bases and J by 2 bases, leaving 11 bases between them. Germline assignment: CDR1 MNHEY and CDR2 SMNVEV (reference sequence).